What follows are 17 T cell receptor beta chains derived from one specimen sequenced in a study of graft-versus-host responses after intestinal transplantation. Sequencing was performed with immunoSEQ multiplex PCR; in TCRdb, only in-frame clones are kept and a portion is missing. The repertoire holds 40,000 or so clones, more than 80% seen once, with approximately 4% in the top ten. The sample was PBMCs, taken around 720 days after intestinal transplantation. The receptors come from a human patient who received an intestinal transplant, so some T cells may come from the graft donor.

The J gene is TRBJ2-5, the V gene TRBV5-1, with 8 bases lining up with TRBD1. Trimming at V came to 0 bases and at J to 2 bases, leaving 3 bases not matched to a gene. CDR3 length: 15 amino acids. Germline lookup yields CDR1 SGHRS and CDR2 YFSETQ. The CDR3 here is CASSLAQGAQETQYF. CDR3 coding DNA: TGCGCCAGCAGCTTGGCCCAGGGGGCGCAAGAGACCCAGTACTTC.

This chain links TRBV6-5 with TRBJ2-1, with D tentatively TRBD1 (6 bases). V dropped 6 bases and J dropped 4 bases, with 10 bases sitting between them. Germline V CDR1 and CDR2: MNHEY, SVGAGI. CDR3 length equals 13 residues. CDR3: CASRNREYNEQFF. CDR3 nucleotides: TGTGCCAGCAGAAACAGGGAATACAATGAGCAGTTCTTC.

The CDR3 sequence is CASSLRDEQYF. In DNA form, the CDR3 reads TGTGCCAGCAGTTTACGGGACGAGCAGTACTTC. V and J are TRBV28 and TRBJ2-7; D is undetermined. CDR1 and CDR2 (germline): MDHEN, SYDVKM. Trimming stripped 2 bases from V and 5 bases from J, with 4 bases between. CDR3 length: 11 residues.

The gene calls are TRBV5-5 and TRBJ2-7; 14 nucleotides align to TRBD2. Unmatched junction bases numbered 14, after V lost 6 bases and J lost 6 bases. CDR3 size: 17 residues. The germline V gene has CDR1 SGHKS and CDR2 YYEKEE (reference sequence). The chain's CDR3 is CASTPQGLAGVAGEQYF. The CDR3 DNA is TGTGCCAGCACCCCCCAGGGACTAGCGGGAGTAGCAGGCGAGCAGTACTTC. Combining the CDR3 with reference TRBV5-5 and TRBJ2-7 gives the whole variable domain DAGVTQSPTHLIKTRGQQVTLRCSPISGHKSVSWYQQVLGQGPQFIFQYYEKEERGRGNFPDRFSARQFPNYSSELNVNALLLGDSALYLCASTPQGLAGVAGEQYFGPGTRLTVT.

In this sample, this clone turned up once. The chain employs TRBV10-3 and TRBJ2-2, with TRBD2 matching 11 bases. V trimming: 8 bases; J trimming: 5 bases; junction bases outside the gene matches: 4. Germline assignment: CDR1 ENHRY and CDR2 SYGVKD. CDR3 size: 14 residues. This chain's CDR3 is CAIRLAGLTGELFF. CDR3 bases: TGTGCCATCCGACTAGCGGGACTTACCGGGGAGCTGTTTTTT.

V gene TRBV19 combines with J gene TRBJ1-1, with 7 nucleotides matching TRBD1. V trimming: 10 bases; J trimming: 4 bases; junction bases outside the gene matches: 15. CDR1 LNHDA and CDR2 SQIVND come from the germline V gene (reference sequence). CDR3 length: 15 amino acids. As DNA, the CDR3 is TGTGCCACCGCGAGCCCCAGGCAGGGGGTCACTGAAGCTTTCTTT. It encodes CATASPRQGVTEAFF.

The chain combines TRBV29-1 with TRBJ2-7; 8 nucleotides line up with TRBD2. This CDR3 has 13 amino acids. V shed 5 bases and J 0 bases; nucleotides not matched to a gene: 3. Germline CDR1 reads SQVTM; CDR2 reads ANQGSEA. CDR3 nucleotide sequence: TGCAGCGTTCCGAGCGGGAGCTCCTACGAGCAGTACTTC. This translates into CSVPSGSSYEQYF.

The CDR3 region is CASSVTSGGARDTQYF. The DNA for the CDR3 is TGTGCCAGCAGCGTCACTAGCGGGGGGGCCAGGGATACGCAGTATTTT. V and J are TRBV9 and TRBJ2-3; 13 nucleotides line up with TRBD2. Germline CDR1 SGDLS, CDR2 YYNGEE. V trimming: 2 bases; J trimming: 6 bases; junction bases outside the gene matches: 6. The CDR3 contains 16 residues. The variable domain in full, with the rest retrieved from reference TRBV9 and TRBJ2-3, is DSGVTQTPKHLITATGQRVTLRCSPRSGDLSVYWYQQSLDQGLQFLIQYYNGEERAKGNILERFSAQQFPDLHSELNLSSLELGDSALYFCASSVTSGGARDTQYFGPGTRLTVL.

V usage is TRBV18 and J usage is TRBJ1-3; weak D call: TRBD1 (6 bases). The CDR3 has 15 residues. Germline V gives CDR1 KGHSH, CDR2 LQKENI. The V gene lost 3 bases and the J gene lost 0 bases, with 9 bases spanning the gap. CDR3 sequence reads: CASSPTGLSGNTIYF. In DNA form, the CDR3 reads TGTGCCAGCTCACCGACAGGACTCTCTGGAAACACCATATATTTT. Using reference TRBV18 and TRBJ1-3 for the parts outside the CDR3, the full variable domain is NAGVMQNPRHLVRRRGQEARLRCSPMKGHSHVYWYRQLPEEGLKFMVYLQKENIIDESGMPKERFSAEFPKEGPSILRIQQVVRGDSAAYFCASSPTGLSGNTIYFGEGSWLTVV.

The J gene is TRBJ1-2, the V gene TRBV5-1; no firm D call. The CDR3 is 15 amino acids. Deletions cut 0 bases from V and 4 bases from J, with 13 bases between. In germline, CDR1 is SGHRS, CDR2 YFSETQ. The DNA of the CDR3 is TGCGCCAGCAGCTTGGCGGCAGGCTCTGCCTATGGCTACACCTTC. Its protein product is CASSLAAGSAYGYTF.

The CDR3 protein is CASSLAVGSTGELFF. The CDR3 DNA is TGTGCCAGCAGCTTAGCGGTGGGGTCCACCGGGGAGCTGTTTTTT. The chain is built from TRBV7-3 and TRBJ2-2, with D uncertain. V was pared by 2 bases and J by 4 bases, with 11 bases between. The CDR3 covers 15 residues. Germline V gene lookup returns CDR1 SGHTA and CDR2 FQGTGA.

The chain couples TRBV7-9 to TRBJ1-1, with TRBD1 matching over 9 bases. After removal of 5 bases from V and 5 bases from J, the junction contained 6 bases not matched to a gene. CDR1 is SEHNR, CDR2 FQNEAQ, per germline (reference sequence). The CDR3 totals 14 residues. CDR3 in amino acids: CASSPQGARTEAFF. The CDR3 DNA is TGTGCCAGCAGCCCACAGGGGGCTCGGACTGAAGCTTTCTTT.

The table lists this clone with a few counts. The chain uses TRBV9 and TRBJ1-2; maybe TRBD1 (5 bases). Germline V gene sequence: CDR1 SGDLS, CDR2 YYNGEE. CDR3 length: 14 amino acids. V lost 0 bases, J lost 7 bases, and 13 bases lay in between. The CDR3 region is CASSVGKGAVGYTF. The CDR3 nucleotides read TGTGCCAGCAGCGTAGGGAAAGGGGCAGTTGGCTACACCTTC.

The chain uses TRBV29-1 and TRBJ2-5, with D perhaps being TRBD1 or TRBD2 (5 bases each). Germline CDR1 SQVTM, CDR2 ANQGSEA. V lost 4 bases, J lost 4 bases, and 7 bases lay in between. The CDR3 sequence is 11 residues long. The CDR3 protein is CSVVGGETQYF. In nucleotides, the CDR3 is TGCAGCGTTGTTGGGGGAGAGACCCAGTACTTC.

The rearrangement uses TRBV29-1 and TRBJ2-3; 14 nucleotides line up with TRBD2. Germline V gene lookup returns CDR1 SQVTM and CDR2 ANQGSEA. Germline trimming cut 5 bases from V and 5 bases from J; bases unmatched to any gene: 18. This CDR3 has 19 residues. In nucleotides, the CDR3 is TGCAGCGTTAGCTTAATTACCGGGACTAGCGGGAGTTATGGAGATACGCAGTATTTT. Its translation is CSVSLITGTSGSYGDTQYF.

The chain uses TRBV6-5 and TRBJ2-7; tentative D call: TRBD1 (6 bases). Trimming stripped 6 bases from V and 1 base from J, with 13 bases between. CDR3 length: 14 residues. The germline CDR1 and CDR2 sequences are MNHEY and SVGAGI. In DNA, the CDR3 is TGTGCCAGCAGACTGGACAGCGCTTCCTACGAGCAGTACTTC. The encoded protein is CASRLDSASYEQYF.

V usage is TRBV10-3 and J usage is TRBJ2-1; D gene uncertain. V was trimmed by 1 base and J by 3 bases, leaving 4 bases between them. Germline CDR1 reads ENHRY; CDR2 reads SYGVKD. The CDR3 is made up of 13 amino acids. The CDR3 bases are TGTGCCATCAGTGAGTATAGCTACAATGAGCAGTTCTTC. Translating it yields CAISEYSYNEQFF.